Shown below are 27 T cell receptor beta chains from a single sample sequenced in a study of OX40 agonist ivuxolimab in advanced cancers. Clones were sequenced by immunoSEQ multiplex PCR, and TCRdb holds only the in-frame ones, with some missing. The sample comprises tens of thousands of clones, roughly 80% of which are singletons, and around 5% rests with the top ten. The sample here was CD4+ or CD8+ T cells sorted from blood, taken in a trial of the OX40 agonist ivuxolimab. Receptor source: an adult with an advanced solid tumor such as melanoma, head and neck, liver or kidney cancer.

This chain connects TRBV30 to TRBJ1-5; TRBD1 is a possible D gene (5 bases). V was pared by 2 bases and J by 4 bases, with 12 bases between. CDR1 and CDR2 (germline): GTSNPN, SVGIG (reference sequence). The CDR3 is 14 residues long. Written as DNA, the CDR3 is TGTGCCTGGAGTCAAGACAGTTTAAATCAGCCCCAGCATTTT. It encodes CAWSQDSLNQPQHF.

The chain has TRBV2 and TRBJ1-3, with 8 bases identical to TRBD1. CDR1 SNHLY and CDR2 FYNNEI come from the germline V gene. The CDR3 has 13 amino acids. The J segment lost 6 bases and the V segment lost 8 bases, leaving 6 bases of the junction unmatched. CDR3 amino acids: CASGRQGTNTIYF. CDR3 nucleotides: TGTGCCAGCGGCCGACAGGGGACAAACACCATATATTTT.

V gene TRBV5-6 combines with J gene TRBJ2-7, with no clear D. CDR1 and CDR2 (germline): SGHDT, YYEEEE. Trimming pared 3 bases from V and 0 bases from J, leaving 16 bases between. This CDR3 is built from 16 residues. CDR3 coding DNA: TGTGCCAGCAGCTATCGCGGTATTCTCAGCTCCTACGAGCAGTACTTC. It specifies CASSYRGILSSYEQYF. Full variable domain (remainder filled in from reference TRBV5-6 and TRBJ2-7): DAGVTQSPTHLIKTRGQQVTLRCSPKSGHDTVSWYQQALGQGPQFIFQYYEEEERQRGNFPDRFSGHQFPNYSSELNVNALLLGDSALYLCASSYRGILSSYEQYFGPGTRLTVT.

The chain has TRBV30 and TRBJ1-1; D possibly corresponds to TRBD1 (5 bases). CDR1 and CDR2 from the germline V gene are GTSNPN and SVGIG (reference sequence). The CDR3 consists of 14 residues. V lost 0 bases and J 2 bases, leaving 10 bases between the germline ends. This CDR3 reads CAWSVWGTNTEAFF. For the CDR3, the DNA is TGTGCCTGGAGTGTATGGGGCACAAACACTGAAGCTTTCTTT.

The chain joins TRBV9 to TRBJ2-1; D might be TRBD1 (6 bases). Germline V lookup: CDR1 SGDLS, CDR2 YYNGEE. CDR3 size: 15 residues. V lost 0 bases, J lost 0 bases, and 7 bases lay in between. CDR3 sequence reads: CASSVVDSSYNEQFF. For the CDR3, the DNA is TGTGCCAGCAGCGTAGTGGACAGCTCCTACAATGAGCAGTTCTTC. Full variable domain (remainder filled in from reference TRBV9 and TRBJ2-1): DSGVTQTPKHLITATGQRVTLRCSPRSGDLSVYWYQQSLDQGLQFLIQYYNGEERAKGNILERFSAQQFPDLHSELNLSSLELGDSALYFCASSVVDSSYNEQFFGPGTRLTVL.

This clone was seen a handful of times. The chain employs TRBV6-5 and TRBJ2-3, with D maybe TRBD1 (5 bases). This CDR3 has 15 residues. Germline V lookup: CDR1 MNHEY, CDR2 SVGAGI. Trimming pared 5 bases from V and 4 bases from J, leaving 16 bases between. CDR3 bases: TGTGCCAGCAGTACCCAGGGATTTGCGCCAGATACGCAGTATTTT. Protein sequence: CASSTQGFAPDTQYF.

This chain joins TRBV5-1 and TRBJ2-4, with D unclear. This CDR3 spans 14 amino acids. V lost 0 bases and J lost 7, with 11 bases in between. Germline lookup yields CDR1 SGHRS and CDR2 YFSETQ. CDR3 amino acids: CASSLGLGRNIQYF. CDR3 in DNA: TGCGCCAGCAGCTTGGGACTTGGAAGGAACATTCAGTACTTC. The variable domain in full, with the rest retrieved from reference TRBV5-1 and TRBJ2-4, is KAGVTQTPRYLIKTRGQQVTLSCSPISGHRSVSWYQQTPGQGLQFLFEYFSETQRNKGNFPGRFSGRQFSNSRSEMNVSTLELGDSALYLCASSLGLGRNIQYFGAGTRLSVL.

The chain is built from TRBV5-1 and TRBJ1-1, with a possible D match to TRBD1 (6 bases). This CDR3 comprises 15 residues. Trimming removed 4 bases from V and 6 bases from J, with 19 bases in between. Per germline, CDR1 SGHRS and CDR2 YFSETQ. CDR3 coding DNA: TGCGCCAGCAGCATTACCTCAGGGGAAGGAGCTGAAGCTTTCTTT. This codes for CASSITSGEGAEAFF.

The chain is built from TRBV6-5 and TRBJ1-1; D ambiguous. The CDR3 is made up of 14 amino acids. From germline, CDR1 is MNHEY and CDR2 SVGAGI. V lost 6 bases, J lost 1 base, and 12 bases lay in between. The CDR3 region is CASSRTQWNTEAFF. CDR3 in DNA: TGTGCCAGCAGCCGCACTCAATGGAACACTGAAGCTTTCTTT.

The rearrangement uses TRBV7-9 and TRBJ2-5, with 8 bases aligning to TRBD2. CDR1 and CDR2 (germline): SEHNR, FQNEAQ (reference sequence). The CDR3 loop spans 15 amino acids. The V segment lost 3 bases and the J segment 0 bases; nucleotides outside the gene matches: 3. For the CDR3, the DNA is TGTGCCAGCAGCTTTACGGGGGGGTACCAAGAGACCCAGTACTTC. Its translation: CASSFTGGYQETQYF.

The chain links TRBV4-1 to TRBJ2-1; tentative D call: TRBD1 (5 bases). This CDR3 has 16 residues. Germline loops: CDR1 MGHRA, CDR2 YSYEKL. The V and J ends lost 0 bases and 4 bases respectively, with 13 bases between them. CDR3 sequence: CASSQETARGYNEQFF. The CDR3 DNA follows: TGCGCCAGCAGCCAAGAGACAGCAAGGGGTTACAATGAGCAGTTCTTC.

CDR3 DNA: TGTGCCAGCAGTGAGTTGGGTAATATGAACACCGGGGAGCTGTTTTTT. Protein sequence: CASSELGNMNTGELFF. V is TRBV2 and J is TRBJ2-2; D remains ambiguous. Trimming shortened V by 3 bases and J by 1 base, and 12 bases separated the two germline ends. The CDR3 has 16 amino acids. Germline-derived CDR1 and CDR2 are SNHLY and FYNNEI.

The chain recombines TRBV7-2 with TRBJ2-5, with D uncertain. V was clipped by 5 bases and J by 3 bases, with 10 bases between them. The CDR3 covers 13 residues. CDR1 and CDR2 (germline): SGHTA, FQGNSA. Written as DNA, the CDR3 is TGTGCCAGCAGCCACAATATAAAAGAGACCCAGTACTTC. As protein: CASSHNIKETQYF.

This chain connects TRBV7-2 to TRBJ1-1, with D possibly matching TRBD1 (6 bases). This CDR3 is 13 amino acids long. V was clipped by 2 bases and J by 3 bases, with 7 bases between them. The germline V gene has CDR1 SGHTA and CDR2 FQGNSA. The CDR3 DNA follows: TGTGCCAGCAGCTTAACAGGGCACACTGAAGCTTTCTTT. As protein: CASSLTGHTEAFF.

The chain couples TRBV27 to TRBJ2-7; 12 nucleotides align to TRBD2. This CDR3 spans 17 amino acids. Germline V lookup: CDR1 MNHEY, CDR2 SMNVEV (reference sequence). The V and J ends lost 5 bases and 4 bases, in that order; junction bases with no gene match: 12. This chain's CDR3 is CASSPFLASGGAYEQYF. DNA of the CDR3: TGTGCCAGCAGTCCATTCCTCGCTAGCGGGGGGGCATACGAGCAGTACTTC.

The J gene is TRBJ1-5, the V gene TRBV4-2, with 7 bases lining up with TRBD1. J gave up 5 bases and V 4 bases, and 5 bases lay outside the gene matches. CDR3 size: 14 residues. The germline gives CDR1 LGHNA, CDR2 YNFKEQ. The CDR3: CASSLDRVYQPQHF. In DNA form, the CDR3 reads TGTGCCAGCAGCCTAGACAGGGTCTATCAGCCCCAGCATTTT.

This sequence joins TRBV11-3 and TRBJ2-2; D uncertain. This CDR3 contains 15 residues. Looked up from germline, CDR1 is SGHNT and CDR2 is YENEEA. The V and J ends lost 0 bases and 1 base respectively, with 6 bases between them. CDR3 protein: CASSLELLNTGELFF. CDR3 coding DNA: TGTGCCAGCAGCTTAGAACTATTGAACACCGGGGAGCTGTTTTTT.

The CDR3 DNA reads as TGTGCCAGCAGCTTAGCTAGCGGACTCTACGAGCAGTACTTC. Translation: CASSLASGLYEQYF. The chain links TRBV7-9 to TRBJ2-7; D perhaps matches TRBD2 (6 bases). The CDR3 runs 14 residues. The V end lost 0 bases, the J end lost 3 bases, and 9 bases lay between the germline ends. Germline V gives CDR1 SEHNR, CDR2 FQNEAQ (reference sequence). The complete variable domain, with remaining parts taken from reference TRBV7-9 and TRBJ2-7, reads DTGVSQNPRHKITKRGQNVTFRCDPISEHNRLYWYRQTLGQGPEFLTYFQNEAQLEKSRLLSDRFSAERPKGSFSTLEIQRTEQGDSAMYLCASSLASGLYEQYFGPGTRLTVT.

V is TRBV9 and J is TRBJ1-1; D might be TRBD1 (6 bases). The V end lost 3 bases, the J end lost 7 bases, and 13 bases lay between the germline ends. Germline CDR1 reads SGDLS; CDR2 reads YYNGEE. This CDR3 has 13 residues. The CDR3 sequence is CASSEPGTFEAFF. DNA of the CDR3: TGTGCCAGCAGCGAACCCGGGACATTTGAAGCTTTCTTT. The whole variable domain, remainder taken from reference TRBV9 and TRBJ1-1, is DSGVTQTPKHLITATGQRVTLRCSPRSGDLSVYWYQQSLDQGLQFLIQYYNGEERAKGNILERFSAQQFPDLHSELNLSSLELGDSALYFCASSEPGTFEAFFGQGTRLTVV.

The chain links TRBV7-2 to TRBJ2-1; no firm D call. Germline lookup yields CDR1 SGHTA and CDR2 FQGNSA. This CDR3 spans 14 amino acids. Trimming removed 3 bases from V and 1 base from J, with 7 bases in between. CDR3 sequence (DNA): TGTGCCAGCAGCTTGGTCGGGTCCTACAATGAGCAGTTCTTC. Protein: CASSLVGSYNEQFF.

This CDR3 reads CATAQGRSGGEKLFF. The CDR3 nucleotides are TGTGCCACGGCCCAAGGACGGTCTGGGGGCGAAAAACTGTTTTTT. The V gene is TRBV15, the J gene TRBJ1-4, with D possibly matching TRBD1 (6 bases). Between the trimmed V and J ends, which lost 9 bases and 8 bases, there was a span of 22 bases. This CDR3 contains 15 residues. Germline CDR1 reads LNHNV; CDR2 reads YYDKDF (reference sequence). The entire variable domain, with the rest obtained from reference TRBV15 and TRBJ1-4, is as follows: DAMVIQNPRYQVTQFGKPVTLSCSQTLNHNVMYWYQQKSSQAPKLLFHYYDKDFNNEADTPDNFQSRRPNTSFCFLDIRSPGLGDTAMYLCATAQGRSGGEKLFFGSGTQLSVL.

This chain joins TRBV2 and TRBJ2-1, with D uncertain. Germline V lookup: CDR1 SNHLY, CDR2 FYNNEI. The CDR3 consists of 14 residues. Trimming took off 6 bases at V and 5 bases at J, with 14 bases between the two ends. This chain's CDR3 is CASRARFSNNEQFF. The CDR3 DNA is TGTGCCAGCAGAGCTAGGTTCAGTAACAATGAGCAGTTCTTC.

The rearrangement uses TRBV7-9 and TRBJ2-3; D unresolved. V lost 6 bases and J 2 bases, leaving 18 bases between the germline ends. The CDR3 has 16 amino acids. In germline, CDR1 is SEHNR, CDR2 FQNEAQ (reference sequence). The CDR3 loop is CASSPWEADNTDTQYF. The CDR3 nucleotides are TGTGCCAGCAGTCCCTGGGAAGCAGACAACACAGATACGCAGTATTTT.

The V gene is TRBV6-1, the J gene TRBJ1-2; D is uncertain. This CDR3 is built from 15 residues. Germline assignment: CDR1 MNHNS and CDR2 SASEGT. Trimming cost V 2 bases and J 0 bases, with 10 bases left between them. DNA for the CDR3: TGTGCCAGCAGTGAATATTTCGCTTCTAACTATGGCTACACCTTC. This codes for CASSEYFASNYGYTF.

This clone was recorded a few times. This chain connects TRBV27 to TRBJ1-6; D is perhaps TRBD1 (5 bases). Germline V gene lookup returns CDR1 MNHEY and CDR2 SMNVEV (reference sequence). This CDR3 contains 17 residues. V gave up 5 bases and J gave up 4 bases, with 18 bases separating them. The CDR3 region has the DNA TGTGCCAGCAGTCGACTCGGGACTCAGACTTATAATTCACCCCTCCACTTT. Protein: CASSRLGTQTYNSPLHF.

The J gene is TRBJ2-5, the V gene TRBV11-3; 7 bases map to TRBD2. The DNA end is more similar to TRBJ2-7, so the J call may be wrong. The CDR3 runs 14 residues. Germline CDR1 reads SGHNT; CDR2 reads YENEEA. The CDR3 nucleotides read TGTGCCAGCAGCTTAGGGCCGACTAGCAGCGAGCAGTACTTC. It is translated as CASSLGPTSSEQYF.

CDR3 sequence: CASSMSSGASEIYEQYF. CDR3 in DNA: TGTGCCAGTAGTATGTCATCCGGGGCTAGCGAGATCTACGAGCAGTACTTC. This sequence joins TRBV19 and TRBJ2-7; a weak D match, TRBD2 (6 bases). The CDR3 covers 17 residues. Germline V gives CDR1 LNHDA, CDR2 SQIVND (reference sequence). Between the trimmed V and J ends, which lost 3 bases and 3 bases, there was a span of 21 bases.